The 15 T cell receptor beta chains listed next were all sequenced from one sample in a study of tumor-infiltrating lymphocytes in oesophageal squamous cell carcinoma. TCRdb used MiXCR to reprocess the PCR reads, holding one entry per CDR3 protein. This sample has over 14,000 distinct CDR3 sequences, with roughly 47% found just once. Sequenced material: blood. Receptors were obtained from a male donor with esophageal squamous cell carcinoma.

This clonotype was detected ten times or more. The rearrangement joins TRBV7-9 to TRBJ1-1; 7 nucleotides align to TRBD1. J gave up 7 bases and V 5 bases, and 16 bases lay outside the gene matches. Germline assignment: CDR1 SEHNR and CDR2 FQNEAQ (reference sequence). This CDR3 comprises 16 residues. In DNA form, the CDR3 reads TGTGCCAGCAGCCCGCGCAGGGGGGGTTTACCTGTTGAAGCTTTCTTT. Translating gives CASSPRRGGLPVEAFF.

The V gene is TRBV7-3, the J gene TRBJ2-5; 15 bases are shared with TRBD2. The J call could be wrong; TRBJ2-1 is a better fit for the DNA end. The CDR3 spans 16 residues. Germline values: CDR1 SGHTA, CDR2 FQGTGA. For the CDR3, the DNA is TGTGCCAGCAGCCCAGGACTAGCGGGAGGGCCGAATGAGCAGTTCTTC. It is translated as CASSPGLAGGPNEQFF.

The count of this clonotype is one. The chain is built from TRBV28 and TRBJ2-4; TRBD2 matches 14 bases. The assigned J gene may be wrong: the sequence end matches TRBJ2-1 better. CDR3 length: 15 residues. From germline, CDR1 is MDHEN and CDR2 SYDVKM. CDR3 DNA sequence: TGTGCCAGCAGCCGACTAGCGGGAGGGCTCAATGAGCAGTTCTTC. It yields the protein CASSRLAGGLNEQFF.

This clonotype was counted at least ten times. The V call is TRBV11-2, the J call TRBJ1-4; the D is unclear. Germline-derived CDR1 and CDR2 are SGHAT and FQNNGV. The germline V and J ends were trimmed by 8 bases and 0 bases, with 10 bases remaining between them. The CDR3 is 14 residues long. The CDR3 sequence: CASAPAATNEKLFF. CDR3 coding DNA: TGTGCCAGCGCCCCGGCTGCAACTAATGAAAAACTGTTTTTT.

This clonotype is termed medium-sized. The chain combines TRBV11-3 with TRBJ2-1; possible D gene TRBD2, 5 bases. Germline values: CDR1 SGHNT, CDR2 YENEEA. V dropped 7 bases and J dropped 2 bases, with 9 bases sitting between them. The CDR3 consists of 13 residues. CDR3 residues: CASTRAAYNEQFF. For the CDR3, the DNA is TGTGCCAGCACGCGGGCGGCCTACAATGAGCAGTTCTTC.

This clonotype was recorded at least ten times. J is TRBJ2-7 and V is TRBV6-1, with 16 bases identical to TRBD2. The CDR3 runs to 15 residues. Germline V gene data show CDR1 as MNHNS and CDR2 as SASEGT. The junction had 1 base not matched to a gene; V was cut back by 6 bases and J by 2 bases. As DNA, the CDR3 is TGTGCCAGCAGGGGGACTAGCGGGAGGGCCTACGAGCAGTACTTC. Protein product: CASRGTSGRAYEQYF.

In DNA, the CDR3 is TGCGCCAGCAGCCCATCACCGGGACGGTTGAACACTGAAGCTTTCTTT. Protein product: CASSPSPGRLNTEAFF. The chain carries TRBV5-1 and TRBJ1-1, with TRBD1 as a possible D gene (5 bases). V lost 4 bases to trimming and J lost 0 bases, with 16 bases between them. In germline, CDR1 is SGHRS, CDR2 YFSETQ. The CDR3 consists of 16 residues.

At least ten counts were recorded for this clonotype. V usage is TRBV5-1 and J usage is TRBJ2-5, with 9 nucleotides matching TRBD1. The CDR3 is 15 amino acids. The germline CDR1 and CDR2 sequences are SGHRS and YFSETQ. Unmatched junction bases numbered 9, after V lost 2 bases and J lost 7 bases. CDR3 protein: CASSLALGQGVTQYF. CDR3 sequence (DNA): TGCGCCAGCAGCTTAGCTTTGGGACAGGGAGTGACCCAGTACTTC.

The rearrangement uses TRBV7-4 and TRBJ2-5; TRBD1 matches 11 bases. The J call is uncertain, as TRBJ2-7 better fits the DNA end. CDR1 is SGHVT and CDR2 is SQSDAQ in the germline V gene. This CDR3 has 15 amino acids. The CDR3 DNA reads as TGTGCCAGCAGCTTTTCGGGACAGGGGGCCTACGAGCAGTACTTC. As protein: CASSFSGQGAYEQYF.

The chain carries TRBV11-1 and TRBJ2-5; 9 bases are a match to TRBD1. The J call is uncertain, as TRBJ2-1 better fits the DNA end. The CDR3 totals 15 residues. Looked up from germline, CDR1 is SGHAT and CDR2 is FQDESV (reference sequence). CDR3 nucleotides: TGTGCCAGCAGCCCAGGGGGGACAGGGAGATCTGAGCAGTTCTTC. Its protein is CASSPGGTGRSEQFF.

This clonotype is judged medium-sized. The chain joins TRBV28 to TRBJ2-3; 9 bases map to TRBD2. This CDR3 comprises 14 residues. Germline V gene sequence: CDR1 MDHEN, CDR2 SYDVKM. The ends lost 3 bases at V and 3 bases at J; junction bases unmatched: 1. The CDR3 DNA reads TGTGCCAGCAGTTTCCTAGCGGGAACAGATACGCAGTATTTT. It yields the protein CASSFLAGTDTQYF.

This clonotype was observed many times. V and J are TRBV5-1 and TRBJ2-2; 8 bases are shared with TRBD2. The CDR3 loop spans 18 amino acids. Unmatched junction bases numbered 10, after V lost 2 bases and J lost 1 base. Germline CDR1 is SGHRS and CDR2 is YFSETQ. CDR3 protein: CASSLRVAGSGNTGELFF. In DNA form, the CDR3 reads TGCGCCAGCAGCTTAAGGGTAGCGGGGAGCGGGAACACCGGGGAGCTGTTTTTT.

This clonotype was recorded a few times. The rearrangement joins TRBV7-3 to TRBJ2-1; D remains ambiguous. Per the germline V gene, CDR1 is SGHTA and CDR2 is FQGTGA. This CDR3 is 15 amino acids long. V was pared by 5 bases and J by 0 bases, with 11 bases between. The CDR3 nucleotides are TGTGCCAGCAGCCCCGTCCTGAGCTCCTACAATGAGCAGTTCTTC. It codes for CASSPVLSSYNEQFF.

Within the sample, this clonotype is medium-sized. The junction shows a germline mismatch at one end, possibly a read error. The chain has TRBV19 and TRBJ2-7; no clear D. CDR3 length: 13 amino acids. CDR1 is LNHDA and CDR2 is SQIVND in the germline V gene (reference sequence). The CDR3 DNA reads TGTGCCAGTAGTCTGACCCCAGGTTCACCCCTCCACTTC. This codes for CASSLTPGSPLHF.

In this sample, this clonotype turned up many times. The chain joins TRBV7-2 to TRBJ2-1; 7 positions agree with TRBD1. This CDR3 region has 15 residues. Trimming removed 2 bases from V and 8 bases from J; junction bases left unmatched: 9. Germline V gene lookup returns CDR1 SGHTA and CDR2 FQGNSA. DNA of the CDR3: TGTGCCAGCAGCTTAAGGACAGGCCGTAACGATGAGCAGTTCTTC. Amino acids: CASSLRTGRNDEQFF.